This T cell receptor beta chain was captured in a study of blood T cell repertoires in COVID-19. Study background: Researchers got acute and convalescent COVID-19 samples from the United States, Italy and Spain. PBMCs, B-cell-depleted T cells, or T cells provided the cDNA or gDNA that made up the material.

Original data processing: Estimation of nucleated cell counts was performed using reference gene primer amplification. The assay was immunoSEQ multiplex PCR, and TCRdb's table has in-frame clones only and misses some. Clonal size and the V and J genes are those of that table, whereas D and trimming came from the DNA. This repertoire shows 80,000 to 100,000 clones, 81% found once; its top ten account for about 4.1%. The CDR3 contains 13 residues. Germline lookup yields CDR1 WNHNN and CDR2 SYGVQD (reference sequence). Trimming removed 4 bases at V and 4 bases at J, with 9 bases between. The sequenced material came from peripheral blood. The V call is TRBV10-1, the J call TRBJ2-3, with D possibly matching TRBD1 (6 bases). This TCR derives from a man aged 55 to 70 with acute or convalescent COVID-19. The CDR3 region has the DNA TGCGCCAGCAGTGGACAGGTCGCAGATACGCAGTATTTT. It translates to CASSGQVADTQYF.